This TCR beta chain was retrieved from a study of Graves' ophthalmopathy and Graves' hyperthyroidism. Study outcomes and limitations: Most expanded clonotypes from thyroid (those above 0.001 frequency) were also found in blood.

Concerning this clonotype itself: The target antigen is unknown.

Participants with hyperthyroidism, aged 18 to 65, were newly diagnosed with under 2 months' duration. Exclusion covered patients with other autoimmune diseases or uncontrolled infections (as well as pregnancy or lactation). Physicians reached a diagnosis by relying on clinical symptoms, serum thyroxine, TRAb, thyroid ultrasound and orbital computed tomography. Using RNA transcripts, the TCR beta CDR3 regions were amplified. HTBI-primed first-round RT-PCR preceded second-round multiplex PCR. One entry per CDR3 protein, called by TCRdb with MiXCR from the multiplex PCR reads. This table has 1 million to 1.3 million distinct CDR3 sequences, about 38% appearing once. Looked up from germline, CDR1 is WSHSY and CDR2 is SAAADI. CDR3 size: 16 residues. J lost 3 bases, V lost 4 bases, and 8 bases had no gene match.

The chain employs TRBV10-2 and TRBJ2-7, with TRBD2 identical over 11 bases. The sample consisted of peripheral blood or thyroid tissue (not recorded which). This clonotype originated in an adult man with Graves' hyperthyroidism. This chain's CDR3 is CASSAGLAGNYYEQYF. The CDR3 DNA reads as TGCGCCAGCAGTGCCGGACTAGCGGGTAACTACTACGAGCAGTACTTC.